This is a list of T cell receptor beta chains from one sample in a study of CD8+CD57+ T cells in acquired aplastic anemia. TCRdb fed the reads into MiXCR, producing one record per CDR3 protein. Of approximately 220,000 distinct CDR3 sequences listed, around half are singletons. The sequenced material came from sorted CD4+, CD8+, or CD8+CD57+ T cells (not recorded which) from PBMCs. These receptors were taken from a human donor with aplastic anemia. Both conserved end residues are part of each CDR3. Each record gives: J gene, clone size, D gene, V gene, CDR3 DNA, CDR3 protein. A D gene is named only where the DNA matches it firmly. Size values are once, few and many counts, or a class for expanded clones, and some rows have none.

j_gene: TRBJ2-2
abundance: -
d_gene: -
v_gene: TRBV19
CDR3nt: TGTGCCAGTAGTATAGGGAGGGTTCGGAACACCGGGGAGCTGTTTTTT
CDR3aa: CASSIGRVRNTGELFF

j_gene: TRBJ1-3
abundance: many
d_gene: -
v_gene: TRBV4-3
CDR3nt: TGCGCCAGCAGCCCGTCCGACAGAGACTCTGGAAACACCATATATTTT
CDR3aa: CASSPSDRDSGNTIYF

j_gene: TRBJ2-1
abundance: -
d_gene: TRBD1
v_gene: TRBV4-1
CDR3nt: TGTGCCAGCAGCCAAGATAAGGGGGCAGGTAATGAGCAGTTCTTC
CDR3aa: CASSQDKGAGNEQFF

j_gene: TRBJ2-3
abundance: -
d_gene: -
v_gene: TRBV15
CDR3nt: TGTGCCACCAGCGGACGTAACACAGATACGCAGTATTTT
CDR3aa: CATSGRNTDTQYF

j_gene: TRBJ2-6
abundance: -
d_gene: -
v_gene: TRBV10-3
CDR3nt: TGTGCCAGCAGCCCGGCGGGGTTCGGGGCCAACGTCCTGACTTTC
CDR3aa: CASSPAGFGANVLTF

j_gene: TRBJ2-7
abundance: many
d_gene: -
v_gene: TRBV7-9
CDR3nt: TGTGCCAGCAGCTTAGCGAGGGCAGGGGAGGGCGAGCAGTACTTC
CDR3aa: CASSLARAGEGEQYF

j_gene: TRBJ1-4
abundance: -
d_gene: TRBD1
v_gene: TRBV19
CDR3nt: TGTGCCAGTAGTGAGACAGGGGGGAAACTGTTTTTT
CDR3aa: CASSETGGKLFF

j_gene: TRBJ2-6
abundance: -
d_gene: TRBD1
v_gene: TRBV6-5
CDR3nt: TGTGCCAGCAGGTTGGGACAGGGAAGCTCTGGGGCCAACGTCCTGACTTTC
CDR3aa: CASRLGQGSSGANVLTF

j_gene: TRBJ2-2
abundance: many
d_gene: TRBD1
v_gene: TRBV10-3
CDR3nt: TGTGCCATCAGTTTGACCCGGGACAGCCGGAACACCGGGGAGCTGTTTTTT
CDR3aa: CAISLTRDSRNTGELFF

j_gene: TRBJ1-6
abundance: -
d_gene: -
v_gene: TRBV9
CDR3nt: TGTGCCAGCAGCGTAGTTGGTGAAGGACCGATCAATCAGCCCCTCCACTTT
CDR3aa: CASSVVGEGPINQPLHF

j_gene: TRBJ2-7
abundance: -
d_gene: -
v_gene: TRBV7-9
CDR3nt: TGTGCCAGCAGCTTAGGGCCCCACCCACCCTACGAGCAGTACTTC
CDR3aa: CASSLGPHPPYEQYF

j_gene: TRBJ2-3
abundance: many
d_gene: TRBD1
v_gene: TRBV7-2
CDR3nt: TGTGCCAGCAGCCTAGCGAGAGAGTGGACAGGGGGAGATACGCAGTATTTT
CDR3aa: CASSLAREWTGGDTQYF

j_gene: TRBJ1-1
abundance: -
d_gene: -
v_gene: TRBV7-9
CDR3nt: TGTGCCAGCAGCTTATCCGGGACAATGAACACTGAAGCTTTCTTT
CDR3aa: CASSLSGTMNTEAFF

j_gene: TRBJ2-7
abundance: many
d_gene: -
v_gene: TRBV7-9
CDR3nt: TGTGCCAGCAGCGTTAGTTACGAGCAGTACTTC
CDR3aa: CASSVSYEQYF

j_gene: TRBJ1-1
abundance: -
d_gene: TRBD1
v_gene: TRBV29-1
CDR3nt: TGCAGCGTTGAGGGCGGACAGGCCGTTAACACTGAAGCTTTCTTT
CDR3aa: CSVEGGQAVNTEAFF

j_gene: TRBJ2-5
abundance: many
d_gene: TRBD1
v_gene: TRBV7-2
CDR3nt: TGTGCCAGCAGCTTACAGGGGGCGCAGGAGACCCAGTACTTC
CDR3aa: CASSLQGAQETQYF

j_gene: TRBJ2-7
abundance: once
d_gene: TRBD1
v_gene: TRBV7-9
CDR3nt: TGTGCTAGCAGCTTAGAACAGGGGTACGAGCAGTACTTC
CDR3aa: CASSLEQGYEQYF

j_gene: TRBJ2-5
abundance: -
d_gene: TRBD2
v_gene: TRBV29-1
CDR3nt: TGCAGCTACGTGGGGGAAGGGACTAGCGGGTACCAAGAGACCCAGTACTTC
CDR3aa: CSYVGEGTSGYQETQYF

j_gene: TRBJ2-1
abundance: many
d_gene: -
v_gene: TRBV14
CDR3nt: TGTGCCAGCAGCCAAGTCGGATCGTATAATGAGCAGTTCTTC
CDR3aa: CASSQVGSYNEQFF

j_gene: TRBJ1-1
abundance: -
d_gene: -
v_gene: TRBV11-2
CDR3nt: TGTGCCAGCAGCTCGAGGGGAGTTGAAGCTTTCTTT
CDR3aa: CASSSRGVEAFF

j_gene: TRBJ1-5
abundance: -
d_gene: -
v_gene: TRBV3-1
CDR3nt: TGTGCCAGCAGCCCCGCAAGGGACTGTAATCAGCCCCAGCATTTT
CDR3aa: CASSPARDCNQPQHF

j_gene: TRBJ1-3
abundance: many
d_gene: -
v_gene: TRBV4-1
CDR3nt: TGCGCCAGCAGCCAAGTTGTCTTCTCTGGAAACACCATATATTTT
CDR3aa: CASSQVVFSGNTIYF

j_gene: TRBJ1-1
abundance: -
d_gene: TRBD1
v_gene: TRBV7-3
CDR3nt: TGTGCCAGCAGCTTCGGGGACAGGGGGAAGGCTTTCTTT
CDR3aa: CASSFGDRGKAFF

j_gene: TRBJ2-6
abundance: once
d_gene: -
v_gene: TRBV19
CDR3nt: -
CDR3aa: CAMYLCATSGTGGSGANVLTF

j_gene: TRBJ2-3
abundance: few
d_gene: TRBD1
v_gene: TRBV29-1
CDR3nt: TGCAGCGTCCCATTGGACAGGGGGCCTGGTGATACGCAGTATTTT
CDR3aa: CSVPLDRGPGDTQYF

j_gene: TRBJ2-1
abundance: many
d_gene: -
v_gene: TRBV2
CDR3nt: TGTGCCAGCAGTGAATCCCTCGGGACTTCTGAGCAGTTCTTC
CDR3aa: CASSESLGTSEQFF

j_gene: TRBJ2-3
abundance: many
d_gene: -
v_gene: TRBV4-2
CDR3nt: TGTGCCAGCAGCCAATCATCCGCCTCCGGGGGCACAGATACGCAGTATTTT
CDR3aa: CASSQSSASGGTDTQYF

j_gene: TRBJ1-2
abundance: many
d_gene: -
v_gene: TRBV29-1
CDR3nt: TGCAGCGTGGAGAGAGAAATCTATGGCTATACCTTC
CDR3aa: CSVEREIYGYTF

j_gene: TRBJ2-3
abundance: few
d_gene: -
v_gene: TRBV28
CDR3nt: TGTGCCAGCAGTTTATTTGGCGGGACCAACACAGATACGCAGTATTTT
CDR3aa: CASSLFGGTNTDTQYF

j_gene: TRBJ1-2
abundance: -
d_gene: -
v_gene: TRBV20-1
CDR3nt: TGCAGTGCCGACAGTCCCTCCGGCTACACCTTC
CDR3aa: CSADSPSGYTF

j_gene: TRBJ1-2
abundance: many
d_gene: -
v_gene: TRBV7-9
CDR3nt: TGTGCCAGCAGCTTCGTGGGGGCGGAAGGCTATGGCTACACCTTC
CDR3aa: CASSFVGAEGYGYTF

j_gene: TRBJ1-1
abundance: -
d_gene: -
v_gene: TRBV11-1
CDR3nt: TGTGCCAGCAGCCAGGGGCCCCGGGAAGCTTTCTTT
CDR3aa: CASSQGPREAFF

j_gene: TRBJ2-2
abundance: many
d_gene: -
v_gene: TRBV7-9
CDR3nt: TGTGCCAGCAGGCCGGGACGACCGAACACCGGGGAGCTGTTTTTT
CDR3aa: CASRPGRPNTGELFF

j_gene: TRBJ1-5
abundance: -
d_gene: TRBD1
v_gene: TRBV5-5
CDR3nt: TGTGCCGGCAGCTTGAACGGACAGGCTAATCAGCCCCAGCATTTT
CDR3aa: CAGSLNGQANQPQHF

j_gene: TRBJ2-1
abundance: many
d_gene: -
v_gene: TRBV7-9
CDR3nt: TGTGCCAGCAGCTTAGGGGGCGGACCCCCCGGGCAGTTCTTC
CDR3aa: CASSLGGGPPGQFF

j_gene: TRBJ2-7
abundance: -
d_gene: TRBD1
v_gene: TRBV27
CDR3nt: TGTGCCAGCAGTCCATCGACAGGGGACCTATCCTACGAGCAGTACTTC
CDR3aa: CASSPSTGDLSYEQYF

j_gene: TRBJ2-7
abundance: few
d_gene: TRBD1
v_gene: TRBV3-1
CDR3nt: TGTGCCAGCAGCTTCGGACAGGGGCCCTACGAGCAGTACTTC
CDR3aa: CASSFGQGPYEQYF